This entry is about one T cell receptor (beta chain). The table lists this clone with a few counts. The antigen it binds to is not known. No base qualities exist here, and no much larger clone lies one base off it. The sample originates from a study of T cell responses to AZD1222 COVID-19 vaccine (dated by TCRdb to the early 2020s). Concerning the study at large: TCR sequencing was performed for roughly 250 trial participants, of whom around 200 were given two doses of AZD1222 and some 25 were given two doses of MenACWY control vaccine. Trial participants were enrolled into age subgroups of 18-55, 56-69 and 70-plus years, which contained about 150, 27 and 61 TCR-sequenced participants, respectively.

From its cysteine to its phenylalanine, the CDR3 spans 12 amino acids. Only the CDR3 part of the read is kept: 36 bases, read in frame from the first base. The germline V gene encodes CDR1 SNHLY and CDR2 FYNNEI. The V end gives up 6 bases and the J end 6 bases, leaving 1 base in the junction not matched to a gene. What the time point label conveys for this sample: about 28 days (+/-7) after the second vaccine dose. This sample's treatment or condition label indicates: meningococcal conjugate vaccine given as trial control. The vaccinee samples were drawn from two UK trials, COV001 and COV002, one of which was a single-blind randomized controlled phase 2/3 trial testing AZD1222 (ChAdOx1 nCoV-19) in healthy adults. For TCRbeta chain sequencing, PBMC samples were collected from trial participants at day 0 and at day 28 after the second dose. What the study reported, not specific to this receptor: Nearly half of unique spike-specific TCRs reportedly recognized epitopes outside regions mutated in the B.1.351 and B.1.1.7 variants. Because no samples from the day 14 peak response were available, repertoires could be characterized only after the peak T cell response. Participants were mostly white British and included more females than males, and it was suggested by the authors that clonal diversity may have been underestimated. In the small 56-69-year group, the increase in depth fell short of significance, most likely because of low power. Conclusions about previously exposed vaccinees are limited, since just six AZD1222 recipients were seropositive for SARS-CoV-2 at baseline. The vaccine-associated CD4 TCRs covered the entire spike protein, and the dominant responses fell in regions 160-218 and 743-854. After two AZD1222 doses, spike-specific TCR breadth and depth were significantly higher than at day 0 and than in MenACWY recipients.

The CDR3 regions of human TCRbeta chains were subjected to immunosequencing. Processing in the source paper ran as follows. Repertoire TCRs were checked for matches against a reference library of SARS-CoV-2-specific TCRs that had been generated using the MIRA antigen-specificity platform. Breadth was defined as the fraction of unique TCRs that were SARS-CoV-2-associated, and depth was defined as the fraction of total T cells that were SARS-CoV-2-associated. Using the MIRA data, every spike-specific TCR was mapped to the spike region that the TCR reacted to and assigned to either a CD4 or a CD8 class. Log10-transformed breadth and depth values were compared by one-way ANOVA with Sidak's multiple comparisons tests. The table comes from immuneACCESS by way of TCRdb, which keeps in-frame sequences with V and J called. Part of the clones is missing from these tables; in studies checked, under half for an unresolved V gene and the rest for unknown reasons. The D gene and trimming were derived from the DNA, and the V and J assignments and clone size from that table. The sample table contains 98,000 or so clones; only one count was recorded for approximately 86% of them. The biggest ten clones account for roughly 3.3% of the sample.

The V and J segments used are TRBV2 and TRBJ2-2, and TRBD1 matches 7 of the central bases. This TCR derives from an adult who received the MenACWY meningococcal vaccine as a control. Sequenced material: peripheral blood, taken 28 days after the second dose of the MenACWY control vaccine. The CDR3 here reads CASSGQAGELFF. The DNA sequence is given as TGTGCCAGCAGCGGACAGGCCGGGGAGCTGTTTTTT.